The 21 T cell receptor beta chains in this list originate from one sample, sequenced in a study of cytotoxic CD8 clonotypes in ibrutinib-treated CLL. This table comes from immunoSEQ multiplex PCR, and its TCRdb copy is limited to in-frame clones, with some not included. The profile shows tens of thousands of clones, more than 70% of them singletons. The starting material was PBMCs, obtained before ibrutinib treatment. These receptors originate from a human donor with chronic lymphocytic leukemia.

This chain uses TRBV20-1 with TRBJ1-5; no firm D call. The CDR3 totals 11 residues. The germline V gene encodes CDR1 DFQATT and CDR2 SNEGSKA (reference sequence). Trimming removed 0 bases at V and 9 bases at J, with 6 bases between. CDR3 nucleotide sequence: TGCAGTGCTAGAGATAAGGGGCCCCAGCATTTT. Its translation is CSARDKGPQHF.

V gene TRBV19 combines with J gene TRBJ2-3; tentative D call: TRBD1 (6 bases). This CDR3 spans 17 amino acids. Germline V gives CDR1 LNHDA, CDR2 SQIVND (reference sequence). The germline V and J ends were trimmed by 1 base and 6 bases, with 20 bases remaining between them. The CDR3 nucleotides are TGTGCCAGTAGTATAGGGGGCCGGACAGACGTTCGGGATACGCAGTATTTT. Protein sequence: CASSIGGRTDVRDTQYF. The variable domain in full, with the rest retrieved from reference TRBV19 and TRBJ2-3, is DGGITQSPKYLFRKEGQNVTLSCEQNLNHDAMYWYRQDPGQGLRLIYYSQIVNDFQKGDIAEGYSVSREKKESFPLTVTSAQKNPTAFYLCASSIGGRTDVRDTQYFGPGTRLTVL.

The chain recombines TRBV9 with TRBJ1-2; D remains ambiguous. The CDR3 totals 15 residues. Trimming removed 4 bases at V and 3 bases at J, with 16 bases between. Germline lookup yields CDR1 SGDLS and CDR2 YYNGEE. The CDR3 sequence: CASSPFSLGDYGYTF. DNA of the CDR3: TGTGCCAGCAGCCCCTTTTCTCTCGGAGACTATGGCTACACCTTC.

This clone is deemed medium-sized. In DNA, the CDR3 is TGTGCCATCGCAGGGTCGGGCAATCAGCCCCAGCATTTT. Translated, it gives CAIAGSGNQPQHF. The genes are TRBV19 and TRBJ1-5; TRBD1 is a possible D gene (5 bases). The CDR3 spans 13 residues. CDR1 and CDR2 from the germline V gene are LNHDA and SQIVND (reference sequence). Trimming took off 10 bases at V and 2 bases at J, with 12 bases between the two ends.

CDR3 in DNA: TGTGCCAGTAGTATAGGGAGGGATCAGCCCCAGCATTTT. Protein: CASSIGRDQPQHF. The V call is TRBV19, the J call TRBJ1-5, with D hard to call. In germline, CDR1 is LNHDA, CDR2 SQIVND (reference sequence). CDR3 length: 13 residues. Trimming cost V 1 base and J 5 bases, with 6 bases left between them.

The V call is TRBV2, the J call TRBJ2-1, with 10 positions matching TRBD2. Per germline, CDR1 SNHLY and CDR2 FYNNEI. This CDR3 has 17 residues. With V trimmed by 4 bases and J by 7 bases, 13 bases remained unmatched. This CDR3 is CASSVLLALAGENEQFF. In DNA, the CDR3 is TGTGCCAGCAGTGTTCTCTTGGCGCTAGCGGGAGAGAATGAGCAGTTCTTC.

The chain recombines TRBV7-2 with TRBJ2-1, with TRBD2 matching 15 bases. Germline CDR1 is SGHTA and CDR2 is FQGNSA. The CDR3 contains 18 residues. V was pared by 5 bases and J by 5 bases, with 10 bases of the junction left unmatched. DNA for the CDR3: TGTGCCAGCAGCCGGGGACTAGCGGGAGGCCCAGCGAACAATGAGCAGTTCTTC. Its protein product is CASSRGLAGGPANNEQFF.

J is TRBJ1-3 and V is TRBV2; tentative D call: TRBD1 (5 bases). V dropped 8 bases and J dropped 0 bases, with 11 bases sitting between them. CDR3 length: 14 amino acids. The germline CDR1 and CDR2 sequences are SNHLY and FYNNEI. CDR3: CASWPGLSGNTIYF. DNA for the CDR3: TGTGCCAGCTGGCCAGGGCTCTCTGGAAACACCATATATTTT.

V usage is TRBV5-1 and J usage is TRBJ2-3, with 11 bases aligning to TRBD2. Germline V gene sequence: CDR1 SGHRS, CDR2 YFSETQ. Trimming removed 4 bases from V and 1 base from J; junction bases left unmatched: 8. The CDR3 runs to 17 residues. Here the CDR3 DNA reads TGCGCCAGCAGCCTGGGCCTAGCGGGAGGTCGCACAGATACGCAGTATTTT. This encodes CASSLGLAGGRTDTQYF.

The chain joins TRBV7-9 to TRBJ2-7; no clear D gene. Trimming left V 5 bases short and J 0 bases short, with 17 bases between. Germline V CDR1 and CDR2: SEHNR, FQNEAQ (reference sequence). The CDR3 extends over 16 amino acids. CDR3 coding DNA: TGTGCCAGCAGCCGAACGGGTGGGGTCGGCTCCTACGAGCAGTACTTC. It is translated as CASSRTGGVGSYEQYF.

The chain couples TRBV28 to TRBJ2-4; 9 nucleotides match TRBD1. In germline, CDR1 is MDHEN, CDR2 SYDVKM. This CDR3 comprises 15 residues. V dropped 8 bases and J dropped 2; count of bases not matched to a gene: 7. Written as DNA, the CDR3 is TGTGCCAGCGCTCGACAGGGGGTAACCAAAAACATTCAGTACTTC. Protein sequence: CASARQGVTKNIQYF.

V is TRBV11-2 and J is TRBJ2-1, with a possible D match to TRBD1 (6 bases). The length of the CDR3 is 17 residues. Germline lookup yields CDR1 SGHAT and CDR2 FQNNGV. Trimming removed 0 bases from V and 1 base from J, with 13 bases in between. The chain's CDR3 is CASSLDRSTGSYNEQFF. CDR3 bases: TGTGCCAGCAGCTTAGATCGATCGACAGGATCCTACAATGAGCAGTTCTTC.

This clone was seen a few times. The V and J genes are TRBV19 and TRBJ1-5, with 10 positions matching TRBD1. Per germline, CDR1 LNHDA and CDR2 SQIVND (reference sequence). The CDR3 is made up of 14 amino acids. The junction had 5 bases not matched to a gene; V was cut back by 8 bases and J by 4 bases. The CDR3 DNA sequence: TGTGCCAGTGCAAAGGACAGGGGGAATCAGCCCCAGCATTTT. Protein: CASAKDRGNQPQHF.

This chain connects TRBV5-5 to TRBJ2-7, with 8 bases identical to TRBD1. Germline trimming cut 4 bases from V and 2 bases from J; bases unmatched to any gene: 8. The CDR3 sequence is 15 residues long. Per germline, CDR1 SGHKS and CDR2 YYEKEE (reference sequence). CDR3 sequence: CASSVDRARTYEQYF. CDR3 DNA sequence: TGTGCCAGCAGCGTGGACAGGGCCAGAACCTACGAGCAGTACTTC.

This clone was seen a handful of times. This chain joins TRBV27 and TRBJ1-1, with TRBD1 matching over 8 bases. J lost 0 bases, V lost 7 bases, and 7 bases had no gene match. The CDR3 covers 15 residues. The V gene's germline CDR1 is MNHEY and CDR2 SMNVEV (reference sequence). CDR3 in DNA: TGTGCCAGCACCCAAAGACAGGGGTTGAACACTGAAGCTTTCTTT. Its protein is CASTQRQGLNTEAFF.

The V and J genes are TRBV5-5 and TRBJ2-7; TRBD1 agrees at 8 bases. V shed 5 bases, J shed 7 bases, and the junction held 8 bases outside the gene matches. CDR1 is SGHKS, CDR2 YYEKEE, per germline (reference sequence). This CDR3 is 13 amino acids long. CDR3 in amino acids: CASSSWTGQEQYF. CDR3 nucleotides: TGTGCCAGCAGTTCTTGGACAGGGCAGGAGCAGTACTTC.

The chain couples TRBV9 to TRBJ2-7; 7 bases line up with TRBD2. The CDR3 consists of 14 residues. Germline V CDR1 and CDR2: SGDLS, YYNGEE. V was pared by 2 bases and J by 2 bases, with 4 bases of the junction left unmatched. CDR3 region: CASSVGTNPYEQYF. CDR3 in DNA: TGTGCCAGCAGCGTGGGGACTAACCCCTACGAGCAGTACTTC.

Only one count was recorded for this clone. The rearrangement uses TRBV28 and TRBJ2-7; 15 bases line up with TRBD2. The CDR3 has 14 residues. Trimming took 11 bases from V and 6 from J; bases not matched to a gene: 8. Germline loops: CDR1 MDHEN, CDR2 SYDVKM. CDR3 amino acids: CAGRGGLAGGEQYF. As DNA, the CDR3 is TGTGCCGGTCGGGGGGGACTAGCGGGAGGCGAGCAGTACTTC.

V is TRBV5-1 and J is TRBJ1-2; perhaps TRBD1 as D (5 bases). The germline V gene has CDR1 SGHRS and CDR2 YFSETQ. Trimming removed 4 bases at V and 5 bases at J, with 12 bases between. This CDR3 has 13 amino acids. Here the CDR3 DNA reads TGCGCCAGCAGCGACCTCCAGGGTTATGGCTACACCTTC. Its translation is CASSDLQGYGYTF.

This chain connects TRBV5-1 to TRBJ2-2, with D perhaps matching TRBD1 or TRBD2 (5 bases each). Per the germline V gene, CDR1 is SGHRS and CDR2 is YFSETQ. The ends were cut back, 2 bases at V and 6 bases at J, with 11 bases in the middle. The CDR3 extends over 14 amino acids. The CDR3 nucleotides are TGCGCCAGCAGCTTCACTAGAGGGGCCGGGGAGCTGTTTTTT. Protein sequence: CASSFTRGAGELFF.

This clone was recorded only once. The CDR3 spells CASRQDSSTDTQYF. The CDR3 region has the DNA TGTGCCAGCAGACAGGATTCTAGCACAGATACGCAGTATTTT. The V and J genes are TRBV6-1 and TRBJ2-3, with TRBD1 as a possible D gene (5 bases). With 6 bases removed from V and 0 bases from J, the gap between germline ends came to 10 bases. Germline V gives CDR1 MNHNS, CDR2 SASEGT. This CDR3 is 14 amino acids long.